These T cell receptor beta chains were read from a single sample in a study of cytomegalovirus exposure and HLA in healthy donors. TCRdb keeps only in-frame clones here, not all; method: immunoSEQ multiplex PCR. The data show about 200,000 clones, 75% to 85% seen once. The sample was PBMCs. These receptors were collected from a woman aged 40-49 years in good health and CMV-seronegative. The conserved cysteine and the conserved F or W are not part of the CDR3 here. D genes are given only for firm matches.

TRBJ2-7,TRBV6-1,TRBD1,ASRSGQPYEQY
TRBJ1-5,TRBV10-3,.,AISAGAYSNQPQH
TRBJ2-3,TRBV7-8,.,ASSLGAGAPQY
TRBJ2-7,TRBV5-4,.,ASSLGASSYSSYEQY
TRBJ2-1,TRBV11-2,TRBD2,ASSLQLAGGPYNEQF
TRBJ1-1,TRBV27,.,ASSSTRLVNTEAF
TRBJ1-1,TRBV12-5,.,ASGSFRGVKRSTEAF
TRBJ2-6,TRBV6-4,.,ASSDSRSPDRHSGANVLT
TRBJ2-1,TRBV11-2,.,ASSLDPLGNEQF
TRBJ1-2,TRBV27,TRBD1,ASSRPGGQECIYGYT
TRBJ2-1,TRBV4-2,.,ASSQDLLVPYNEQF
TRBJ2-7,TRBV9,TRBD1,ASSVGEGQGAYEQY
TRBJ1-4,TRBV12-5,TRBD1,ASGTGLGEKLF
TRBJ2-7,TRBV4-1,.,ASSQEQTYEQY
TRBJ2-3,TRBV7-3,.,ASSLGGGDTDTQY
TRBJ2-3,TRBV29-1,.,SVEGLEVRGRRDTQY
TRBJ2-1,TRBV6-4,.,ASREPGGGRRFNEQF
TRBJ1-5,TRBV6-1,TRBD1,ASKGQGNQPQH
TRBJ1-2,TRBV6-1,TRBD1,ASKNPGGEGYT
TRBJ2-3,TRBV28,TRBD2,ASSSRGGSTDTQY
TRBJ1-4,TRBV14,.,ASSQLATNEKLF
TRBJ1-1,TRBV15,.,ATSRQKNTEAF
TRBJ2-7,TRBV12-5,.,ASGFWGAYEQY
TRBJ2-7,TRBV29-1,TRBD1,SAPGQGSHEQY
TRBJ2-7,TRBV5-1,.,ASSLAGWYEQY
TRBJ2-5,TRBV7-7,TRBD2,ASSPSGEGETQY
TRBJ2-2,TRBV4-1,TRBD2,ASSQGLAGGNTGELF
TRBJ2-2,TRBV7-3,.,ASSSSPGELF
TRBJ2-1,TRBV27,TRBD2,ASSLWLAGVSEQF
TRBJ2-3,TRBV10-3,.,AISDPVRSSSEDTQY
TRBJ1-5,TRBV28,TRBD1,ASNALRQGSAVGLYQPQH
TRBJ2-7,TRBV5-1,TRBD1,ASMLLGTGSYEQY
TRBJ1-3,TRBV19,.,APRGGDSGNTIY
TRBJ2-6,TRBV21-1,.,ASSKKYVQFQFSGANVLT
TRBJ1-1,TRBV11-2,TRBD1,ASSLTTGVLVEAF
TRBJ2-1,TRBV7-3,.,ASSSGGLNYNEQF
TRBJ1-5,TRBV19,.,ASSMTAFSNQPQH
TRBJ2-4,TRBV21-1,.,ASSKRTGLENIQY
TRBJ2-7,TRBV6-6,TRBD2,ASSYSGGRVYEQY
TRBJ1-1,TRBV28,.,ASFPAGAPTEAF
TRBJ2-7,TRBV28,.,ASRPPAGTYEQY
TRBJ2-3,TRBV6-5,.,ASSSTRGRTDTQY